This TCR beta chain was profiled in a study of identical twins. Study-wide results and limits: Twin pairs had excess sharing that was weaker in beta out-of-frame sequences.

The germline V and J ends were trimmed by 3 bases and 1 base, with 9 bases remaining between them. CDR1 ENHRY and CDR2 SYGVKD come from the germline V gene. There are 14 residues in the CDR3. Concerning this clonotype itself: As yet, its antigen is unknown.

TCRdb analysed the 5' RACE reads with MiXCR anew, one entry per CDR3 protein. The table shows about 720,000 distinct CDR3 sequences, with roughly 18% occurring only once. This sample was shared with a second study, whose subject was T cells expressing NK-cell markers.

Sequences were obtained from PBMCs. This TCR derives from a young woman in good health. The V call is TRBV10-3, the J call TRBJ1-1; D unclear. CDR3 amino acids: CAISEQLSNTEAFF. The CDR3, as DNA: TGTGCCATCAGTGAACAGCTATCGAACACTGAAGCTTTCTTT.